Listed below are T cell receptor beta chains from one sample, sequenced in a study of T cell responses to AZD1222 COVID-19 vaccine. Profiling relied on immunoSEQ multiplex PCR, and the TCRdb table lists in-frame clones only, not all of them. In the table there are around 160,000 clones, 91% of which are singletons. This specimen consisted of peripheral blood, obtained 28 days after the second AZD1222 dose. These receptors all come from an adult who received the AZD1222 COVID-19 vaccine. CDR3s include the opening cysteine and the closing phenylalanine or tryptophan. A D gene is named only where the DNA matches it firmly. Not all rows give a size; the values are once, few, many and, for expanded clones, a class.

CDR3 | DNA | D | size | J | V
CASSLGMGFSSYEQYF | TGTGCCAGCAGCTTAGGAATGGGATTCAGCTCCTACGAGCAGTACTTC | . | . | TRBJ2-7 | TRBV13
CASSESTGVWDTQYF | TGTGCCAGCAGTGAATCTACGGGGGTATGGGATACGCAGTATTTT | . | . | TRBJ2-3 | TRBV6-1
CASSLGPPGGVEQFF | TGTGCCAGCAGCTTAGGCCCCCCCGGAGGGGTTGAGCAGTTCTTC | . | . | TRBJ2-1 | TRBV7-2
CAWGPQGPLPSQHF | TGTGCCTGGGGGCCACAGGGTCCTCTTCCGTCCCAGCATTTT | . | . | TRBJ1-5 | TRBV30
CASSQDDGGSYNSPLHF | TGTGCCAGCAGCCAAGATGACGGGGGCTCCTATAATTCACCCCTCCACTTT | . | . | TRBJ1-6 | TRBV3-1/TRBV3-2
CASSAVGHEKLFF | TGTGCCAGCAGTGCTGTGGGACACGAAAAACTGTTTTTT | . | . | TRBJ1-4 | TRBV25-1
CASSFGDYNEQFF | TGTGCCAGCAGCTTCGGGGACTACAATGAGCAGTTCTTC | . | . | TRBJ2-1 | TRBV5-6
CASSNRQGVLGGYTF | TGTGCCAGCAGCAACCGACAGGGGGTTCTCGGTGGCTACACCTTC | TRBD1 | . | TRBJ1-2 | TRBV7-2
CASSQDLGEVPRVGQYF | TGTGCCAGCAGCCAAGATCTGGGGGAGGTGCCGCGGGTCGGGCAGTATTTT | . | . | TRBJ2-3 | TRBV3-1/TRBV3-2
CAWTSGRFYEQYF | TGTGCCTGGACTAGCGGCCGATTCTACGAGCAGTACTTC | TRBD2 | . | TRBJ2-7 | TRBV30
CASGRSSYNSPLHF | TGTGCCAGCGGCAGGAGCTCCTATAATTCACCCCTCCACTTT | . | . | TRBJ1-6 | TRBV6-5
CASSFTGTGVNTEAFF | TGTGCCAGCAGTTTTACCGGGACAGGGGTTAACACTGAAGCTTTCTTT | TRBD1 | . | TRBJ1-1 | TRBV6-5
CAWSSLTVNTEAFF | TGTGCCTGGAGTTCTCTGACAGTGAACACTGAAGCTTTCTTT | . | many | TRBJ1-1 | TRBV30
CASSPTGYEQYF | TGTGCCAGCAGCCCCACTGGCTACGAGCAGTACTTC | . | . | TRBJ2-7 | TRBV6-2/TRBV6-3
CASSDREPEETQYF | TGTGCCAGCAGCGATCGGGAGCCCGAAGAGACCCAGTACTTC | . | once | TRBJ2-5 | TRBV9
CASSLGQNIQYF | TGTGCCAGCAGCTTAGGTCAAAACATTCAGTACTTC | . | . | TRBJ2-4 | TRBV5-8
CATTGVFGGNQPQHF | TGTGCCACGACAGGGGTATTTGGGGGCAATCAGCCCCAGCATTTT | TRBD1 | few | TRBJ1-5 | TRBV19
CASSLRTGGWDEKLFF | TGTGCCAGCAGCCTAAGAACCGGGGGCTGGGATGAAAAACTGTTTTTT | . | . | TRBJ1-4 | TRBV13
CASRKEGGDYGYTF | TGTGCCAGCAGGAAAGAGGGGGGGGACTATGGCTACACCTTC | . | . | TRBJ1-2 | TRBV5-4
CASSLVRGFSTDTQYF | TGCGCCAGCAGCTTGGTAAGGGGTTTTAGCACAGATACGCAGTATTTT | . | . | TRBJ2-3 | TRBV5-1
CATAILWDGGLVTQYF | TGTGCCACCGCCATCCTCTGGGACGGAGGTTTAGTTACGCAGTATTTT | . | . | TRBJ2-3 | TRBV24-1
CASSPLSGGTFTDTQYF | TGTGCCAGCTCACCCCTCAGCGGGGGAACCTTCACAGATACGCAGTATTTT | TRBD2 | . | TRBJ2-3 | TRBV18
CASSLFPGSGNTIYF | TGTGCCAGCAGCTTATTTCCGGGCTCTGGAAACACCATATATTTT | . | once | TRBJ1-3 | TRBV7-2
CASKGQNSYEQYF | TGTGCCAGCAAAGGGCAGAACTCCTACGAGCAGTACTTC | . | . | TRBJ2-7 | TRBV6-5
CASSIGLAGDEQYF | TGTGCCAGTAGTATCGGACTAGCGGGGGACGAGCAGTACTTC | TRBD2 | once | TRBJ2-7 | TRBV19
CASSQTSGDYNEQFF | TGCGCCAGCAGCCAAACTAGCGGGGACTACAATGAGCAGTTCTTC | TRBD2 | . | TRBJ2-1 | TRBV4-3
CASSKRVGFSEKLFF | TGTGCCAGCAGCAAAAGAGTGGGGTTTTCTGAAAAACTGTTTTTT | . | . | TRBJ1-4 | TRBV7-2
CAWSVLGRGSPLHF | TGTGCCTGGAGTGTTTTGGGGCGCGGGTCACCCCTCCACTTT | . | . | TRBJ1-6 | TRBV30
CASSSWTSGRYSYNEQFF | TGTGCCAGCAGTTCCTGGACTAGCGGACGTTACTCCTACAATGAGCAGTTCTTC | TRBD2 | few | TRBJ2-1 | TRBV27
CSCREQVDVDGYTF | TGCAGCTGCCGCGAACAGGTGGACGTCGATGGCTACACCTTC | . | . | TRBJ1-2 | TRBV29-1
CAWVSGGAPNNEQFF | TGTGCCTGGGTTAGCGGGGGGGCCCCCAACAATGAGCAGTTCTTC | TRBD2 | . | TRBJ2-1 | TRBV30
CATGNRRFSYNEQFF | TGTGCCACCGGAAACCGGCGGTTCTCCTACAATGAGCAGTTCTTC | . | . | TRBJ2-1 | TRBV15
CATSRGSNQPQHF | TGTGCCACCAGTCGAGGGAGCAATCAGCCCCAGCATTTT | . | once | TRBJ1-5 | TRBV15
CASSSDAGQETQYF | TGTGCCAGCAGCTCGGACGCGGGCCAAGAGACCCAGTACTTC | . | . | TRBJ2-5 | TRBV5-6
CASSLAATRWPQHF | TGTGCCAGCAGCTTAGCCGCGACACGTTGGCCCCAGCATTTT | . | once | TRBJ1-5 | TRBV7-8
CASSAGTVQETQYF | TGTGCCAGCAGCGCTGGGACGGTCCAAGAGACCCAGTACTTC | . | . | TRBJ2-5 | TRBV5-6
CASSLVGTQGEQFF | TGTGCCAGCAGCTTGGTAGGTACTCAAGGGGAGCAGTTCTTC | . | . | TRBJ2-1 | TRBV5-6
CASTPFSGEAFF | TGTGCCAGCACCCCCTTCAGTGGTGAAGCTTTCTTT | . | . | TRBJ1-1 | TRBV11-3
CASSTQGSANYGYTF | TGTGCCAGTAGTACTCAGGGATCAGCTAACTATGGCTACACCTTC | . | few | TRBJ1-2 | TRBV19
CASSSLTSGRYEQYF | TGTGCCAGCAGTTCGCTGACTAGCGGGAGATACGAGCAGTACTTC | TRBD2 | many | TRBJ2-7 | TRBV27
CASSRDDLQETQYF | TGTGCCAGCAGCCGGGACGATTTACAAGAGACCCAGTACTTC | . | . | TRBJ2-5 | TRBV3-1/TRBV3-2
CASSEGGGVHEQYF | TGTGCCAGCAGTGAAGGTGGGGGGGTCCACGAGCAGTACTTC | TRBD2 | . | TRBJ2-7 | TRBV2
CAWDGTSGSWVAKNIQYF | TGTGCCTGGGACGGGACTAGCGGGAGCTGGGTGGCCAAAAACATTCAGTACTTC | TRBD2 | . | TRBJ2-4 | TRBV30
CASSLGGRDNYGYTF | TGCGCCAGCAGCTTGGGCGGGAGGGATAACTATGGCTACACCTTC | . | . | TRBJ1-2 | TRBV5-1
CASTGLRQPQHF | TGTGCCAGCACAGGGCTGAGGCAGCCCCAGCATTTT | . | . | TRBJ1-5 | TRBV6-5
CASSKGAGYGETQYF | TGTGCCAGCAGCAAGGGAGCGGGGTATGGGGAGACCCAGTACTTC | TRBD2 | . | TRBJ2-5 | TRBV5-8
CASSQGTPYNEQFF | TGCGCCAGCAGCCAAGGGACCCCATACAATGAGCAGTTCTTC | . | . | TRBJ2-1 | TRBV4-1
CASSFVAKNIQYF | TGTGCCAGCAGCTTTGTAGCCAAAAACATTCAGTACTTC | . | . | TRBJ2-4 | TRBV7-2
CASSPGTSGSTDTQYF | TGTGCCAGCAGCCCTGGGACTAGCGGATCCACAGATACGCAGTATTTT | TRBD2 | . | TRBJ2-3 | TRBV4-2
CASSLAVPSGQETQYF | TGTGCCAGCAGCTTAGCGGTCCCTAGCGGGCAAGAGACCCAGTACTTC | TRBD2 | once | TRBJ2-5 | TRBV7-2
CAIGLAGATSTDTQYF | TGTGCCATCGGACTAGCGGGGGCTACTAGCACAGATACGCAGTATTTT | TRBD2 | . | TRBJ2-3 | TRBV10-3
CASTPKETQYF | TGTGCCAGCACCCCGAAAGAGACCCAGTACTTC | . | . | TRBJ2-5 | TRBV7-6
CAMARGGLEQYF | TGTGCCATGGCTAGGGGGGGGCTCGAGCAGTACTTC | . | . | TRBJ2-7 | TRBV10-3
CASSGVGDTQYF | TGTGCCAGCTCTGGGGTAGGAGACACGCAGTATTTT | . | . | TRBJ2-3 | TRBV18
CASSLTSGSGYEQFF | TGTGCCAGCAGCTTAACTAGCGGGAGCGGCTATGAGCAGTTCTTC | TRBD2 | . | TRBJ2-1 | TRBV7-9